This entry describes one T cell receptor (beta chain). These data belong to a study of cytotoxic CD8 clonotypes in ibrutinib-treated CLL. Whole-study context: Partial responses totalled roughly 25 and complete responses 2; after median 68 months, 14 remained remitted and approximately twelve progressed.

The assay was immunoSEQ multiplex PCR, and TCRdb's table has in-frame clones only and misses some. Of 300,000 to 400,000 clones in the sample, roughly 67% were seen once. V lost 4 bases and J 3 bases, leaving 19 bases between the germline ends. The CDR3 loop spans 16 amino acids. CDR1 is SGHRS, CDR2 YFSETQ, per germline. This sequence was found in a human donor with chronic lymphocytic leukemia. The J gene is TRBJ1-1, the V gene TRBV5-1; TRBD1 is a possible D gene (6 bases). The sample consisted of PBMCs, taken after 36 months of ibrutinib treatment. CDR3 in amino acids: CASSPRGRGRDTEAFF. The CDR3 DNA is TGCGCCAGCAGCCCACGCGGACGGGGGCGGGACACTGAAGCTTTCTTT.